Presented here are 11 T cell receptor beta chains from one specimen sequenced in a study of blood T cell repertoires in COVID-19. This table comes from immunoSEQ multiplex PCR, and its TCRdb copy is limited to in-frame clones, with some not included. The repertoire holds 350,000 to 400,000 clones, around 87% seen once, with around 7% in the top ten. The sample consisted of peripheral blood. All receptors come from a man younger than 35 with active or convalescent COVID-19.

The chain couples TRBV28 to TRBJ1-2; D unresolved. This CDR3 comprises 11 residues. CDR1 is MDHEN and CDR2 is SYDVKM in the germline V gene. The ends were cut back, 10 bases at V and 8 bases at J, with 14 bases in the middle. The CDR3 protein is CATVEGGGYTF. The CDR3 DNA sequence: TGTGCCACCGTAGAGGGAGGGGGCTACACCTTC.

This rearrangement joins TRBV9 to TRBJ2-1; the D gene is possibly TRBD2 (7 bases). The length of the CDR3 is 15 residues. Per germline, CDR1 SGDLS and CDR2 YYNGEE. Trimming removed 4 bases from V and 5 bases from J, with 16 bases in between. CDR3 protein: CASSPHPGGDNEQFF. As DNA, the CDR3 is TGTGCCAGCAGCCCTCACCCGGGGGGCGACAATGAGCAGTTCTTC.

V usage is TRBV10-1 and J usage is TRBJ1-2; 7 nucleotides match TRBD1. The J segment lost 0 bases and the V segment lost 0 bases, leaving 4 bases of the junction unmatched. In germline, CDR1 is WNHNN, CDR2 SYGVQD (reference sequence). This CDR3 has 16 amino acids. The CDR3 DNA sequence: TGCGCCAGCAGTGAGTCGGGACAGCTATCTAACTATGGCTACACCTTC. This codes for CASSESGQLSNYGYTF.

V gene TRBV7-2 combines with J gene TRBJ2-5; D possibly corresponds to TRBD2 (6 bases). V was shortened by 4 bases and J by 3 bases, with 12 bases between the two germline ends. The CDR3 totals 14 residues. Germline CDR1 reads SGHTA; CDR2 reads FQGNSA. The CDR3: CASSSRGLKETQYF. The DNA for the CDR3 is TGTGCCAGCAGCTCTCGGGGGTTGAAAGAGACCCAGTACTTC.

This chain links TRBV4-2 with TRBJ2-7; 13 nucleotides line up with TRBD2. The CDR3 extends over 16 amino acids. J was trimmed by 3 bases and V by 0 bases; bases with no gene match: 2. CDR1 is LGHNA and CDR2 is YNFKEQ in the germline V gene. CDR3 protein: CASSQEGTSGVYEQYF. CDR3 DNA sequence: TGTGCCAGCAGCCAAGAGGGGACTAGCGGGGTCTACGAGCAGTACTTC.

The chain carries TRBV6-5 and TRBJ1-6; 7 positions match TRBD1. Germline V gene data show CDR1 as MNHEY and CDR2 as SVGAGI. This CDR3 contains 14 residues. V lost 5 bases, J lost 10 bases, and 8 bases stayed unmatched. Written as DNA, the CDR3 is TGTGCCAGCAGTACCGACAGGGTTGGCTCACCCCTCCACTTT. Its translation: CASSTDRVGSPLHF.

V gene TRBV4-3 combines with J gene TRBJ1-5, with TRBD1 matching 7 bases. CDR3 size: 15 residues. Trimming at V came to 0 bases and at J to 6 bases, leaving 5 bases not matched to a gene. The germline V gene encodes CDR1 LGHNA and CDR2 YSLEER. The CDR3 sequence: CASSQDRGRRQPQHF. Here the CDR3 DNA reads TGCGCCAGCAGCCAAGATAGGGGGCGTCGTCAGCCCCAGCATTTT.

This clone has a single count. The chain employs TRBV24-1 and TRBJ2-1; no definite D call. V lost 4 bases and J lost 4, with 16 bases in between. Looked up from germline, CDR1 is KGHDR and CDR2 is SFDVKD. This CDR3 is built from 16 residues. The CDR3 here is CATSDPDVQAYNEQFF. CDR3 bases: TGTGCCACCAGTGACCCCGACGTCCAGGCTTACAATGAGCAGTTCTTC.

The V call is TRBV6-5, the J call TRBJ2-1, with D possibly matching TRBD1 (7 bases). Germline-derived CDR1 and CDR2 are MNHEY and SVGAGI. There are 13 residues in the CDR3. The V end was cut by 8 bases, the J end by 4 bases, with 12 bases between. CDR3 bases: TGTGCCAGCGGAGGGGGCCCTTACAATGAGCAGTTCTTC. Amino acids: CASGGGPYNEQFF.

This chain joins TRBV19 and TRBJ1-5, with no clear D. The CDR3 length is 15 residues. V lost 3 bases, J lost 0 bases, and 9 bases lay in between. Germline-derived CDR1 and CDR2 are LNHDA and SQIVND (reference sequence). CDR3 residues: CASSIWQVSNQPQHF. The CDR3 region has the DNA TGTGCCAGTAGTATCTGGCAGGTTAGCAATCAGCCCCAGCATTTT.

As concerns this clone: Other DNA sequences in this sample translate to the same CDR3. The J gene is TRBJ2-7, the V gene TRBV18, with 7 positions matching TRBD1. Germline lookup yields CDR1 KGHSH and CDR2 LQKENI. Unmatched junction bases numbered 2, after V lost 3 bases and J lost 0 bases. The CDR3 totals 14 residues. The CDR3 reads CASSPDRSSYEQYF. CDR3 in DNA: TGTGCCAGCTCACCGGACAGGAGCTCCTACGAGCAGTACTTC.